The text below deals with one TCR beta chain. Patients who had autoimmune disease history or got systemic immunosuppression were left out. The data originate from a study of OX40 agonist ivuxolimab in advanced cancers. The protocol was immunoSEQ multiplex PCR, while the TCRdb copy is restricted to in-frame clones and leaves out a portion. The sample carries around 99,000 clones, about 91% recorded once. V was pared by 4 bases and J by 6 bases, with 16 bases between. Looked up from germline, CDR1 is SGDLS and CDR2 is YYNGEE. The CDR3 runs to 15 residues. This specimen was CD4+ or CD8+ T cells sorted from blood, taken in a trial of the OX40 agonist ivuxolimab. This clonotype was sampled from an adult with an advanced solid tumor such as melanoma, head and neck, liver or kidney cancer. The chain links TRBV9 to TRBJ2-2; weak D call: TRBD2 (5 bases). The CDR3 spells CASSPWTYGAGELFF. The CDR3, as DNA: TGTGCCAGCAGCCCCTGGACCTACGGGGCCGGGGAGCTGTTTTTT.